The rows below give T cell receptor beta chains drawn from one sample of a study of blood T cell repertoires in COVID-19. Only in-frame clones appear in the TCRdb table, and some are missing; sequencing was by immunoSEQ multiplex PCR. The sample has approximately 100,000 clones, 65% to 85% seen once. The specimen was peripheral blood. The receptor source for this set is a man aged 55 to 70 with acute or convalescent COVID-19. The CDR3 runs from the conserved cysteine through the conserved F or W. Fields, in order: clone size, D gene, J gene, V gene, CDR3 DNA, CDR3 protein. D genes are given only for firm matches. Rows may omit the clone size; those that give it use once, few, many or a size class.

size: once; D: TRBD2; J: TRBJ2-1; V: TRBV9; DNA: TGTGCCAGCAGCGCCGATTCCGGGACTAACAATGAGCAGTTCTTC; CDR3: CASSADSGTNNEQFF
size: NA; D: TRBD1; J: TRBJ1-3; V: TRBV19; DNA: TGTGCCAGTAGTACCAGGGGGCGCGTTACCGGAAACACCATATATTTT; CDR3: CASSTRGRVTGNTIYF
size: NA; D: NA; J: TRBJ1-5; V: TRBV9; DNA: TGTGCCAGCAGCGCTGGGGCCCTCAAGGAGCCCCAGCATTTT; CDR3: CASSAGALKEPQHF
size: NA; D: TRBD1; J: TRBJ2-3; V: TRBV4-3; DNA: TGCGCCAGCAGCCTGGGACAGAGCCCAGATACGCAGTATTTT; CDR3: CASSLGQSPDTQYF
size: once; D: TRBD1; J: TRBJ2-7; V: TRBV27; DNA: TGTGCCAGCAGTTATCTCGGCAGGGGGCCCTACGAGCAGTACTTC; CDR3: CASSYLGRGPYEQYF
size: few; D: NA; J: TRBJ1-1; V: TRBV20-1; DNA: TGCAGTGTTGGGGAGCAAACTGAAGCTTTCTTT; CDR3: CSVGEQTEAFF
size: NA; D: NA; J: TRBJ2-7; V: TRBV3-1/TRBV3-2; DNA: TGTGCCAGCAGCCAAGGGGGCTTGAGCTCCTACGAGCAGTACTTC; CDR3: CASSQGGLSSYEQYF
size: NA; D: NA; J: TRBJ1-6; V: TRBV5-6; DNA: TGTGCCAGCAACATACAGGGCTATAATTCACCCCTCCACTTT; CDR3: CASNIQGYNSPLHF
size: few; D: TRBD2; J: TRBJ2-5; V: TRBV11-2; DNA: TGTGCCAGCGGGACTAGCGGGGGGCAAGAGACCCAGTACTTC; CDR3: CASGTSGGQETQYF
size: NA; D: NA; J: TRBJ1-1; V: TRBV11-2; DNA: TGTGCCAGCAGCCCCGACAGTAACACTGAAGCTTTCTTT; CDR3: CASSPDSNTEAFF
size: NA; D: NA; J: TRBJ1-6; V: TRBV7-9; DNA: TGTGCCAGCAGCCGGACAGAAGATAATTCACCCCTCCACTTT; CDR3: CASSRTEDNSPLHF
size: NA; D: TRBD1; J: TRBJ1-1; V: TRBV5-8; DNA: TGTGCCAGCAGCCTAACAGGGGGCGGGGGAGCTTTCTTT; CDR3: CASSLTGGGGAFF
size: NA; D: NA; J: TRBJ2-5; V: TRBV29-1; DNA: TGCAGCGTTGACAACAGGGATGAGACCCAGTACTTC; CDR3: CSVDNRDETQYF
size: NA; D: NA; J: TRBJ2-2; V: TRBV10-3; DNA: TGTGCCATCAGTCCCCAAGGGGGTCAGACCGGGGAGCTGTTTTTT; CDR3: CAISPQGGQTGELFF
size: NA; D: NA; J: TRBJ2-2; V: TRBV18; DNA: TGTGCCAGCTCACCACCGAATAGACAGTACGCGAACACCGGGGAGCTGTTTTTT; CDR3: CASSPPNRQYANTGELFF
size: NA; D: TRBD1; J: TRBJ1-2; V: TRBV29-1; DNA: TGCAGCGCGGACAGGGCTTTGGATGGCTACACCTTC; CDR3: CSADRALDGYTF
size: NA; D: NA; J: TRBJ2-7; V: TRBV2; DNA: TGTGCCAGCAGTGAAACTCAATCCTACGAGCAGTACTTC; CDR3: CASSETQSYEQYF
size: few; D: TRBD1; J: TRBJ2-7; V: TRBV7-2; DNA: TGTGCCAGCAGCTCAGGGACAGGGGGGGTTTACGAGCAGTACTTC; CDR3: CASSSGTGGVYEQYF
size: NA; D: NA; J: TRBJ2-7; V: TRBV6-6; DNA: TGTGCCAGCAGTCCCGACAGGCTCTACGAGCAGTACTTC; CDR3: CASSPDRLYEQYF
size: NA; D: TRBD1; J: TRBJ2-7; V: TRBV7-2; DNA: TGTGCCAGCAGCATTGACTCCGGGACAGGGTTTAACGAGCAGTACTTC; CDR3: CASSIDSGTGFNEQYF
size: NA; D: TRBD1; J: TRBJ1-2; V: TRBV2; DNA: TGTGCCAGCAGACTCGGACAGGGGGCCGGCTATGGCTACACCTTC; CDR3: CASRLGQGAGYGYTF
size: few; D: TRBD1; J: TRBJ1-5; V: TRBV6-1; DNA: TGTGCCAGCAGTGAGGGGACAGGGGCTAGCAATCAGCCCCAGCATTTT; CDR3: CASSEGTGASNQPQHF
size: NA; D: TRBD1; J: TRBJ1-1; V: TRBV30; DNA: TGTGCCTGGAGAAGGACAGGGGAAACTGAAGCTTTCTTT; CDR3: CAWRRTGETEAFF
size: NA; D: NA; J: TRBJ2-6; V: TRBV27; DNA: TGTGCCAGCAGTTCACTTGGCTCTGGGGCCAACGTCCTGACTTTC; CDR3: CASSSLGSGANVLTF
size: NA; D: NA; J: TRBJ1-5; V: TRBV7-3; DNA: TGTGCCAGCAGCCCATCACAGAATCAGCCCCAGCATTTT; CDR3: CASSPSQNQPQHF